The rows below give T cell receptor beta chains drawn from one sample of a study of cytomegalovirus exposure and HLA in healthy donors. Assay: immunoSEQ multiplex PCR; the TCRdb copy retains only in-frame clones and omits some. The sample holds around 200,000 clones; approximately 80% are singletons and the top ten take 1.2%. Sequencing input: PBMCs. These receptors came from a girl aged 2 to 9 in good health and CMV-seropositive. Both conserved end residues are part of each CDR3. Fields, in order: D gene, J gene, clone size, V gene, CDR3 DNA, CDR3 protein. The D gene is left open where the match is weak. Where a row states a size, it is once, few, many or the class of an expanded clone; other rows omit it.

D: TRBD1
J: TRBJ1-2
size: .
V: TRBV6-1
DNA: TGTGCCAGCAGTGACCGAGCGACAGGGACCTATGGCTACACCTTC
CDR3: CASSDRATGTYGYTF

D: .
J: TRBJ2-7
size: .
V: TRBV2
DNA: TGTGCCAGCAGTGGAAGGAGCAGGGTAAACGAGCAGTACTTC
CDR3: CASSGRSRVNEQYF

D: TRBD1
J: TRBJ2-7
size: once
V: TRBV18
DNA: TGTGCCAGCTCCCGCGACAGGGTAGCCGAGCAGTACTTC
CDR3: CASSRDRVAEQYF

D: .
J: TRBJ1-2
size: .
V: TRBV5-4
DNA: TGTGCCAGCAGCTTGGTGCAGACAGGCGGCTACACCTTC
CDR3: CASSLVQTGGYTF

D: .
J: TRBJ2-1
size: .
V: TRBV29-1
DNA: TGCAGCGTTGATCCCGCGGGGTTACCGGGGGACAATGAGCAGTTCTTC
CDR3: CSVDPAGLPGDNEQFF

D: TRBD2
J: TRBJ2-3
size: .
V: TRBV5-1
DNA: TGCGCCAGCAGCTTGACTAGCGGGGGGCCAGATACGCAGTATTTT
CDR3: CASSLTSGGPDTQYF

D: .
J: TRBJ1-1
size: .
V: TRBV6-1
DNA: TGTGCCAGCTATTTGACTGAAGCTTTCTTT
CDR3: CASYLTEAFF

D: .
J: TRBJ2-7
size: .
V: TRBV2
DNA: TGTGCCAGCAGGACCCTAGACCTCCTCTACGAGCAGTACTTC
CDR3: CASRTLDLLYEQYF

D: TRBD1
J: TRBJ1-4
size: .
V: TRBV27
DNA: TGTGCCAGCAGTTTCTCGCCGGGACAGGGGTTGTTTTTT
CDR3: CASSFSPGQGLFF

D: .
J: TRBJ1-2
size: .
V: TRBV5-1
DNA: TGCGCCAGCAGCTTGAGCACAGGGCCTAACTATGGCTACACCTTC
CDR3: CASSLSTGPNYGYTF

D: TRBD2
J: TRBJ2-5
size: .
V: TRBV9
DNA: TGTGCCAGCAGCGGGACTAGCGGGAGGTACGAGACCCAGTACTTC
CDR3: CASSGTSGRYETQYF

D: TRBD1
J: TRBJ1-3
size: .
V: TRBV2
DNA: TGTGCCAGCAGCGGGACAGGGACCCTCTCTGGAAACACCATATATTTT
CDR3: CASSGTGTLSGNTIYF

D: TRBD2
J: TRBJ2-1
size: .
V: TRBV7-3
DNA: TGTGCCAGCAGCTTAGGGGGACTAGACAATGAGCAGTTCTTC
CDR3: CASSLGGLDNEQFF

D: .
J: TRBJ1-5
size: few
V: TRBV11-2
DNA: TGTGCCAGCAGCCTGGACAGCGCCCACAATCAGCCCCAGCATTTT
CDR3: CASSLDSAHNQPQHF

D: TRBD1
J: TRBJ2-3
size: .
V: TRBV27
DNA: TGTGCCAGCAGGCTGGGACAGGGGGTTCCAGATACGCAGTATTTT
CDR3: CASRLGQGVPDTQYF

D: TRBD1
J: TRBJ1-5
size: once
V: TRBV19
DNA: TGTGCCAGTAGTCATTTAACAGGGGACAAGCCCCAGCATTTT
CDR3: CASSHLTGDKPQHF

D: .
J: TRBJ2-1
size: .
V: TRBV11-2
DNA: TGTGCCAGCAGCTTAGTGCCGGGACTTAAATACAATGAGCAGTTCTTC
CDR3: CASSLVPGLKYNEQFF

D: TRBD2
J: TRBJ2-7
size: .
V: TRBV7-8
DNA: TGTGCCAGCAGCCGTCAGACTAGCGGAACATCTTACGAGCAGTACTTC
CDR3: CASSRQTSGTSYEQYF

D: TRBD1
J: TRBJ2-5
size: .
V: TRBV7-7
DNA: TGTGCCAGCAGCCCAGACAGGGGGCTTGGGACCCAGTACTTC
CDR3: CASSPDRGLGTQYF

D: TRBD2
J: TRBJ2-4
size: .
V: TRBV13
DNA: TGTGCCAGCAGCTTAACGGGGGGGCAGGACATTCAGTACTTC
CDR3: CASSLTGGQDIQYF

D: .
J: TRBJ1-5
size: .
V: TRBV4-2
DNA: TGTGCCAGCAGCGCCGTTTGGGGGGTAAGCAATCAGCCCCAGCATTTT
CDR3: CASSAVWGVSNQPQHF

D: .
J: TRBJ1-2
size: .
V: TRBV28
DNA: TGTGCCAGCAGTTTACAATTGAACTATGGCTACACCTTC
CDR3: CASSLQLNYGYTF

D: TRBD2
J: TRBJ2-3
size: .
V: TRBV12-5
DNA: TGTGCTAGTGGTTTGGAGCTTAGCGGGAGGGCAGATACGCAGTATTTT
CDR3: CASGLELSGRADTQYF

D: .
J: TRBJ2-3
size: .
V: TRBV6-6
DNA: TGTGCCAGCAGCCCGGCAGATACGCAGTATTTT
CDR3: CASSPADTQYF

D: .
J: TRBJ2-1
size: .
V: TRBV11-3
DNA: TGTGCCAGCAGCCCCCCCGAGTCTAATGAGCAGTTCTTC
CDR3: CASSPPESNEQFF

D: .
J: TRBJ1-6
size: .
V: TRBV19
DNA: TGTGCCAGTAAAACGGGAATCGATAATTCACCCCTCCACTTT
CDR3: CASKTGIDNSPLHF

D: TRBD1
J: TRBJ1-1
size: once
V: TRBV5-6
DNA: TGTGCCAGCAGCTTGGTTCGACAGGGGGCTGTTGAAGCTTTCTTT
CDR3: CASSLVRQGAVEAFF

D: TRBD1
J: TRBJ2-1
size: .
V: TRBV6-1
DNA: TGTGCCAGCAGTGAGGGACAGGACTACAATGAGCAGTTCTTC
CDR3: CASSEGQDYNEQFF

D: .
J: TRBJ2-3
size: .
V: TRBV11-2
DNA: TGTGCCAGCAGCTGGGGGGAGGATACGCAGTATTTT
CDR3: CASSWGEDTQYF

D: .
J: TRBJ1-1
size: .
V: TRBV6-6
DNA: TGTGCCAGCAGTTTCCCCGGAGGAGAGACTGAAGCTTTCTTT
CDR3: CASSFPGGETEAFF

D: .
J: TRBJ1-1
size: few
V: TRBV7-3
DNA: TGTGCCAGCAGCTTAGAGGGAGGGGACACTGAAGCTTTCTTT
CDR3: CASSLEGGDTEAFF

D: TRBD1
J: TRBJ2-3
size: .
V: TRBV27
DNA: TGTGCCAGCAGTTCCCGGACAGGGTTTGGGACAGATACGCAGTATTTT
CDR3: CASSSRTGFGTDTQYF

D: TRBD1
J: TRBJ1-4
size: .
V: TRBV4-1
DNA: TGCGCCAGCAGCCAAACCGGACAGGGGCGAGAAAAACTGTTTTTT
CDR3: CASSQTGQGREKLFF

D: TRBD1
J: TRBJ1-3
size: .
V: TRBV5-1
DNA: TGCGCCAGCAGCCTCTCCAGACAGGGTGGTGGAAACACCATATATTTT
CDR3: CASSLSRQGGGNTIYF

D: TRBD2
J: TRBJ2-2
size: .
V: TRBV14
DNA: TGTGCCAGCAGCCAACTTAGCGGGAGAGCCGGGGAGCTGTTTTTT
CDR3: CASSQLSGRAGELFF

D: .
J: TRBJ1-2
size: .
V: TRBV6-1
DNA: TGTGCCAGCGGTGAAGGCGGGCGGGGAGACTATGGCTACACCTTC
CDR3: CASGEGGRGDYGYTF

D: TRBD1
J: TRBJ1-5
size: .
V: TRBV5-1
DNA: TGCGCCAGCAGCCTATCGGGACAGGGAGGCAATCAGCCCCAGCATTTT
CDR3: CASSLSGQGGNQPQHF

D: TRBD1
J: TRBJ1-5
size: few
V: TRBV30
DNA: TGTGCCTGGAGTGCCGGGACAGGGCATCAGCCCCAGCATTTT
CDR3: CAWSAGTGHQPQHF

D: .
J: TRBJ1-4
size: .
V: TRBV6-5
DNA: TGTGCCAGCAGTTACTCGAGGTCCGAAAAACTGTTTTTT
CDR3: CASSYSRSEKLFF

D: .
J: TRBJ2-1
size: .
V: TRBV20-1
DNA: TGCAGTGCTAGAGATCTTAATGAGCAGTTCTTC
CDR3: CSARDLNEQFF

D: .
J: TRBJ2-3
size: .
V: TRBV5-4
DNA: TGTGCCACATCCGACAGGTTCACAGATACGCAGTATTTT
CDR3: CATSDRFTDTQYF

D: TRBD1
J: TRBJ2-3
size: .
V: TRBV6-1
DNA: TGTGCCAGCAGTGAGGGGACAGGGTGGAATACGCAGTATTTT
CDR3: CASSEGTGWNTQYF

D: TRBD1
J: TRBJ1-2
size: .
V: TRBV29-1
DNA: TGCAGCGTAGGCTCACAAGGGACAGGGGCCTACACCTTC
CDR3: CSVGSQGTGAYTF

D: .
J: TRBJ1-1
size: .
V: TRBV23-1
DNA: TGCGCCAGCAGTCAATCGATTGGCGAAACTATGAACACTGAAGCTTTCTTT
CDR3: CASSQSIGETMNTEAFF

D: .
J: TRBJ1-6
size: .
V: TRBV19
DNA: TGTGCCAGTAGTAACGGGGTAAATTCACCCCTCCACTTT
CDR3: CASSNGVNSPLHF

D: .
J: TRBJ1-5
size: .
V: TRBV18
DNA: TGTGCCAGCTCAGCGGTGAGAAATCAGCCCCAGCATTTT
CDR3: CASSAVRNQPQHF

D: TRBD2
J: TRBJ2-1
size: .
V: TRBV9
DNA: TGTGCCAGCAGCCCCCGCAGCGGGAGTCGTCGTGGTGAGCAGTTCTTC
CDR3: CASSPRSGSRRGEQFF

D: .
J: TRBJ2-1
size: once
V: TRBV4-1
DNA: TGCGCCAGCAGCCAAGAGGGGGCTAGTTCGCCTAGCAGTGAGCAGTTCTTC
CDR3: CASSQEGASSPSSEQFF

D: .
J: TRBJ1-1
size: .
V: TRBV4-2
DNA: TGTGCCAGCAGCCCCAGGGCCGGCGACACTGAAGCTTTCTTT
CDR3: CASSPRAGDTEAFF

D: TRBD2
J: TRBJ2-1
size: once
V: TRBV4-1
DNA: TGCGCCAGCAGCCACGGACTAGCGGGGGGCCTCGCCTACAATGAGCAGTTCTTC
CDR3: CASSHGLAGGLAYNEQFF

D: TRBD1
J: TRBJ2-1
size: .
V: TRBV5-1
DNA: TGCGCCAGCAGCCCAGGACAGGGTGGGTACTCCTACAATGAGCAGTTCTTC
CDR3: CASSPGQGGYSYNEQFF

D: TRBD1
J: TRBJ2-1
size: .
V: TRBV2
DNA: TGTGCCAGCAGTGGTTTTGACAGGGGGAGCTCCTACAATGAGCAGTTCTTC
CDR3: CASSGFDRGSSYNEQFF